In its sample, the clone carrying this TCR beta chain was seen a few times. These data come from a study of T-cell memory formation after mild COVID-19. TCRdb reprocessed the 5' RACE reads with MiXCR, giving one entry per CDR3 protein. Of about 340,000 distinct CDR3 sequences in the sample, more than 20% were seen once. Sequencing was performed on PBMCs or a T cell subset sorted from them (not recorded which). This receptor was identified in a man aged 18 to 30 who had mild COVID-19 (a few samples of this study predate the infection). Cell type and time point are not known.

CDR3 in amino acids: CASRTPGAQPQHF. CDR3 nucleotides: TGTGCCAGCAGGACCCCAGGGGCTCAGCCCCAGCATTTT. This chain joins TRBV6-2 or TRBV6-3 and TRBJ1-5; TRBD1 might be the D (6 bases). The V end lost 6 bases, the J end lost 6 bases, and 12 bases lay between the germline ends. The length of the CDR3 is 13 residues. CDR1 MNHEY and CDR2 SVGEGT come from the germline V gene.